This entry describes one T cell receptor (beta chain). Assay used: immunoSEQ multiplex PCR; TCRdb lists only in-frame clones, some missing. The sample holds 150,000 or so clones; about 86% are singletons and the top ten take about 3.5%. V was pared by 5 bases and J by 5 bases, with 9 bases between. The CDR3 is 12 residues long. Germline-derived CDR1 and CDR2 are SGHVS and FNYEAQ. The sample originates from a study of blood T cell repertoires in COVID-19. The sequence derives from a woman aged 45-65 years in a cohort exposed to, infected with or recovered from COVID-19 (not recorded which). This chain joins TRBV7-6 and TRBJ1-1; D ambiguous. Sample: PBMCs or T cells enriched from blood (not recorded which). The CDR3 here is CASSLMRTEAFF. CDR3 DNA: TGTGCCAGCAGCCTGATGAGGACTGAAGCTTTCTTT.